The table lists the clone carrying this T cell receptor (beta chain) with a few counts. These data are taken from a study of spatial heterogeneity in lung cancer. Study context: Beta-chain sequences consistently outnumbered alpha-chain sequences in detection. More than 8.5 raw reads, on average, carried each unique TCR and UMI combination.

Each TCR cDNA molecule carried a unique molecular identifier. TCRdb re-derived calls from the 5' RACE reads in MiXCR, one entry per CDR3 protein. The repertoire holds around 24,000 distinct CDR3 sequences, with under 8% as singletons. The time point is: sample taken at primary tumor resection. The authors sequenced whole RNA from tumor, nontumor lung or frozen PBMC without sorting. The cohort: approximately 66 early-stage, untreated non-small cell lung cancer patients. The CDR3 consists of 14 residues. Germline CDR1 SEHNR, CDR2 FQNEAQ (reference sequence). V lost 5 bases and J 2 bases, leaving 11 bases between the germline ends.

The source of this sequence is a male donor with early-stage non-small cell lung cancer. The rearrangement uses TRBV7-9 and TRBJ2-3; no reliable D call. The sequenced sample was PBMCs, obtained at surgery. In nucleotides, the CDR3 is TGTGCCAGCAGCCCCCTCGCGACCACAGATACGCAGTATTTT. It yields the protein CASSPLATTDTQYF.